A selection of T cell receptor beta chains follows, all from one sample in a study of blood T cell repertoires in COVID-19. Generated by immunoSEQ multiplex PCR, the TCRdb table keeps only in-frame clones and is missing some. The table has roughly 160,000 clones, approximately 80% seen once. Material for sequencing was PBMCs or T cells enriched from blood (not recorded which). The receptors were sampled from a woman aged 60-70 years who had recovered from COVID-19. CDR3s include the opening cysteine and the closing phenylalanine or tryptophan. A D gene is named only where the DNA matches it firmly. The listing skips clone size in some rows; elsewhere it reads once, few, many or a size class.

j_gene | abundance | d_gene | v_gene | CDR3nt | CDR3aa
TRBJ1-6 | . | TRBD1 | TRBV27 | TGTGCCAGCAGTTCCGGACAGGCGAGCTCCTATAATTCACCCCTCCACTTT | CASSSGQASSYNSPLHF
TRBJ1-2 | . | . | TRBV7-9 | TGTGCCAGCAGCCGAAGGACAGCAAATGGCTACACCTTC | CASSRRTANGYTF
TRBJ2-3 | . | TRBD2 | TRBV27 | TGTGCCAGCAGTTTATCAATTACTAGCGGGAGAGGGGCAGATACGCAGTATTTT | CASSLSITSGRGADTQYF
TRBJ2-1 | . | TRBD2 | TRBV11-2 | TGTGCCAGCAGCTTAACTAGCGCCCCCGCGGGTGAGCAGTTCTTC | CASSLTSAPAGEQFF
TRBJ2-1 | . | . | TRBV15 | TGTGCCACCAGCAGAGTGGGGCAGGTTCAGTTCTTC | CATSRVGQVQFF
TRBJ1-1 | . | . | TRBV5-1 | TGCGCCAGCAGGGGGGGACCAGGGATCTGGAACACTGAAGCTTTCTTT | CASRGGPGIWNTEAFF
TRBJ2-2 | once | . | TRBV10-1 | TGCGCCAGCAGTGAATACCTCTTGAGCGGGGAGCTGTTTTTT | CASSEYLLSGELFF
TRBJ2-3 | . | . | TRBV11-2 | TGTGCCAGCAGCTCCAGGGGAATCACAGATACGCAGTATTTT | CASSSRGITDTQYF
TRBJ1-6 | . | . | TRBV4-1 | TGCGCCAGCAGCCAAGAGAACGGGGTACGGGATAATTCACCCCTCCACTTT | CASSQENGVRDNSPLHF
TRBJ1-4 | . | TRBD1 | TRBV18 | TGTGCCAGCTCACCGCTACGGACAGGGGGCATTGAAAAACTGTTTTTT | CASSPLRTGGIEKLFF
TRBJ2-3 | . | TRBD2 | TRBV24-1 | TGTGCCACAGCCGGTGGGGCGGGAGTGTACACAGATACGCAGTATTTT | CATAGGAGVYTDTQYF
TRBJ1-4 | . | TRBD1 | TRBV20-1 | TGCAGTGCAGTTACAGGGGAGGAACTGTTTTTT | CSAVTGEELFF
TRBJ2-7 | . | . | TRBV19 | TGTGCCAGTAGTATAGTCGGGTTCCCCTCCTACGAGCAGTACTTC | CASSIVGFPSYEQYF
TRBJ1-1 | . | TRBD1 | TRBV4-1 | TGCGCCAGCAGCCGGACAGGCACTTACGAGACTGAAGCTTTCTTT | CASSRTGTYETEAFF
TRBJ2-3 | . | . | TRBV5-1 | TGCGCCAGCAGCCCGGAGGGCACAGATACGCAGTATTTT | CASSPEGTDTQYF
TRBJ1-4 | . | . | TRBV25-1 | TGTGCCAGCAGTGAGTCCGGTAGAGCTAATGAAAAACTGTTTTTT | CASSESGRANEKLFF
TRBJ2-1 | . | . | TRBV27 | TGTGCCAGCAGTTTCCTAGGGGCAGGGGCGAACAATGAGCAGTTCTTC | CASSFLGAGANNEQFF
TRBJ2-3 | . | TRBD2 | TRBV2 | TGTGCCAGCAGTGGGCGGGCGGGAGGAACAGATACGCAGTATTTT | CASSGRAGGTDTQYF
TRBJ2-5 | . | . | TRBV6-5 | TGTGCCAGCAGTTACGCCAGACCGGGGACCCAGTACTTC | CASSYARPGTQYF
TRBJ1-2 | . | . | TRBV28 | TGTGCCAGCAGTTCCCGAGGCACGGAGAACAACTATGGCTACACCTTC | CASSSRGTENNYGYTF
TRBJ2-1 | . | . | TRBV3-1/TRBV3-2 | TGTGCCAGCAGCCAGACTGGGGCAAGCTCCTACAATGAGCAGTTCTTC | CASSQTGASSYNEQFF
TRBJ1-2 | . | . | TRBV7-9 | TGTGCCAGCAGCCGGGGCGGGGAGAAATATGGCTACACCTTC | CASSRGGEKYGYTF
TRBJ1-1 | few | TRBD1 | TRBV7-2 | TGTGCCATCTCAGGGGGCCCTACAGGGGAAGCTTTCTTT | CAISGGPTGEAFF
TRBJ1-2 | . | TRBD1 | TRBV5-4 | TGTGCCAGCAGCTTGAGGACAGGCGCCCCTCATGGCTACACCTTC | CASSLRTGAPHGYTF
TRBJ1-4 | . | TRBD1 | TRBV19 | TGTGCCAGTAGTATTTTTGGGACAGGTGTCGAAAAACTGTTTTTT | CASSIFGTGVEKLFF
TRBJ1-5 | . | . | TRBV6-1 | TGTGCCAGCAGTGATAGCTATCAGCCCCAGCATTTT | CASSDSYQPQHF
TRBJ2-1 | . | TRBD2 | TRBV11-2 | TGTGCCAGCAGCTTATCCGTGGCTAGCGGGAGAGGTGAGCAGTTCTTC | CASSLSVASGRGEQFF
TRBJ2-7 | . | TRBD1 | TRBV28 | TGTGCCAGCCGTGGGACAGGGGGCGGCCTATTGGGGGAGCAGTACTTC | CASRGTGGGLLGEQYF
TRBJ2-1 | . | . | TRBV21-1 | TGTGCCAGCAGCAGACAGGGGGAGTCCTACAATGAGCAGTTCTTC | CASSRQGESYNEQFF
TRBJ2-1 | . | . | TRBV7-8 | TGTGCCAGCAGCCGCGATAGCCCCTCCTACAATGAGCAGTTCTTC | CASSRDSPSYNEQFF
TRBJ2-5 | few | TRBD2 | TRBV27 | TGTGCCAGCAGCCCCGATACCTTAGCGGGGGGGCCATGGGAGACCCAGTACTTC | CASSPDTLAGGPWETQYF
TRBJ1-2 | . | TRBD1 | TRBV28 | TGTGCCAGCGGACAGGGAACCGTTAACTATGGCTACACCTTC | CASGQGTVNYGYTF
TRBJ1-2 | . | TRBD1 | TRBV6-4 | TGTGCCAGCAGTCCTGCAATGGACAGGCCGGTCTATGGCTACACCTTC | CASSPAMDRPVYGYTF
TRBJ2-5 | . | TRBD2 | TRBV30 | TGTGCCTGGACTCCTAGCGGAGCAAGGTTAGAGACCCAGTACTTC | CAWTPSGARLETQYF
TRBJ2-5 | . | TRBD1 | TRBV4-1 | TGCGCCAGCAGCCAAGAAGGGGACAGGGTGGGAGAGACCCAGTACTTC | CASSQEGDRVGETQYF
TRBJ1-2 | few | . | TRBV5-1 | TGCGCCAGCAGCTTGGTGGCCAGGGGCATGGCGTTCTATGGCTACACCTTC | CASSLVARGMAFYGYTF
TRBJ2-7 | . | . | TRBV29-1 | TGCAGCGCCGCGGACAGCCTAACCTACGAGCAGTACTTC | CSAADSLTYEQYF
TRBJ1-2 | . | TRBD1 | TRBV28 | TGTGCCAGCAGTGCTACCGGGACAGGGCAGAAAGGCTACACCTTC | CASSATGTGQKGYTF
TRBJ2-7 | . | TRBD1 | TRBV27 | TGTGCCAGCAGTTTAGTAGGACAGGTCTACGAGCAGTACTTC | CASSLVGQVYEQYF
TRBJ2-2 | once | TRBD1 | TRBV29-1 | TGCAGCGTGAACAGGGGGCTAGGCACCGGGGAGCTGTTTTTT | CSVNRGLGTGELFF
TRBJ1-2 | . | . | TRBV6-5 | TGTGCCAGCTACAGGGTCCCCTATGGCTACACCTTC | CASYRVPYGYTF
TRBJ2-4 | . | TRBD2 | TRBV3-1/TRBV3-2 | TGTGCCAGCAGCCTCAGAGCAATCAGGGCGGGGGGGGAAAACATTCAGTACTTC | CASSLRAIRAGGENIQYF
TRBJ1-2 | . | . | TRBV27 | TGTGCCAGCACCTCCCTGGGGAGGGGCTATGGCTACACCTTC | CASTSLGRGYGYTF
TRBJ1-5 | . | . | TRBV11-2 | TGTGCCAGCAGCTTGTCCCCTCACACCAATCAGCCCCAGCATTTT | CASSLSPHTNQPQHF
TRBJ2-2 | . | TRBD1 | TRBV5-1 | TGCGCCAGCAGCAAAAGGACAGGGGACACCGGGGAGCTGTTTTTT | CASSKRTGDTGELFF
TRBJ2-5 | once | TRBD1 | TRBV29-1 | TGCAGCGTGGAGAGGGACAGACGGGAGACCCAGTACTTC | CSVERDRRETQYF
TRBJ2-5 | . | . | TRBV5-6 | TGTGCCAGCAGCTTTGGCGCCAGGGTGGAAGAGACCCAGTACTTC | CASSFGARVEETQYF
TRBJ1-6 | . | . | TRBV10-2 | TGCGCCAGCAGTGACCCCGGGCGGGGTTACAGTCAGGACTCACCCCTCCACTTT | CASSDPGRGYSQDSPLHF
TRBJ2-7 | . | . | TRBV4-1 | TGCGCCAGCAGCCAGGGACTCTCCTACGAGCAGTACTTC | CASSQGLSYEQYF
TRBJ1-2 | . | TRBD1 | TRBV25-1 | TGTGCCAGCACTCCAGGGGGATCCTATGGCTACACCTTC | CASTPGGSYGYTF
TRBJ1-2 | . | TRBD1 | TRBV10-3 | TGTGCCATCAGTGGGGATCTCGGACAGGGCTATGGCTACACCTTC | CAISGDLGQGYGYTF
TRBJ1-2 | . | . | TRBV18 | TGTGCCAGCTCCCCGGCGGGGGTTCCTGGCTACACCTTC | CASSPAGVPGYTF
TRBJ2-1 | . | TRBD2 | TRBV19 | TGTGCCACCGCTAGCGGGAGGGCCGGGGAGCAGTTCTTC | CATASGRAGEQFF
TRBJ1-2 | . | . | TRBV11-3 | TGTGCCAGCAGCTTAGTGACGGGGGAGGGCTACACCTTC | CASSLVTGEGYTF
TRBJ2-7 | . | . | TRBV5-4 | TGTGCCAGCAGCGCAGGGGCCGGACGGACCATCTACGAGCAGTACTTC | CASSAGAGRTIYEQYF
TRBJ2-1 | once | TRBD2 | TRBV10-1 | TGCGCCAGCTCTCGTAGCGGGATAAACAATGAGCAGTTCTTC | CASSRSGINNEQFF
TRBJ2-5 | . | TRBD2 | TRBV5-4 | TGTGCCAGCAGCTTGGCCGGGGCGGGAGGTCGGGAGACCCAGTACTTC | CASSLAGAGGRETQYF
TRBJ2-3 | . | TRBD2 | TRBV5-6 | TGTGCCAGCAGCTTGGTCGGGGGGGCAGATACGCAGTATTTT | CASSLVGGADTQYF
TRBJ2-2 | . | TRBD2 | TRBV5-8 | TGTGCCAGCACCCAAGGGACTAGCCATAACACCGGGGAGCTGTTTTTT | CASTQGTSHNTGELFF
TRBJ1-1 | once | . | TRBV18 | TGTGCCAGCTCACCTGGTGGCAGGGTGACTGAAGCTTTCTTT | CASSPGGRVTEAFF